One sample yielded the 11 T cell receptor beta chains listed below, sequenced in a study of T cells in Graves' hyperthyroidism and ophthalmopathy. Amplified TCR beta CDR3 regions derived from RNA transcripts. TCR CDR3 regions were first amplified by RT-PCR with HTBI primers. Using its own MiXCR run on the multiplex PCR reads, TCRdb lists one record per CDR3 protein. Of 250,000 to 300,000 distinct CDR3 sequences listed, 13% to 15% were seen once; the top ten hold around 31%. Input material: blood. Every receptor here comes from a woman aged 50 to 60 with Graves' hyperthyroidism that later progressed to Graves' ophthalmopathy.

This clonotype was found many times. J is TRBJ2-1 and V is TRBV2; 9 bases are a match to TRBD1. The trim removed 7 bases at V and 10 bases at J, leaving 5 bases unmatched. Per the germline V gene, CDR1 is SNHLY and CDR2 is FYNNEI. The CDR3 has 12 residues. The CDR3 region has the DNA TGTGCCAGCACCACAGGGGGCGGGGAGCAGTTCTTC. Its translation is CASTTGGGEQFF.

In its sample, this clonotype was seen many times. This chain links TRBV6-1 with TRBJ2-4, with TRBD2 identical over 11 bases. Germline lookup yields CDR1 MNHNS and CDR2 SASEGT. V lost 3 bases and J lost 1; bases outside the gene matches: 8. The CDR3 has 18 residues. CDR3 loop: CASSEAPSGRLAKNIQYF. CDR3 DNA: TGTGCCAGCAGTGAGGCCCCTAGCGGGAGGTTGGCCAAAAACATTCAGTACTTC.

This clonotype was seen at least ten times. This chain joins TRBV5-5 and TRBJ2-5, with D perhaps TRBD1 (6 bases). V shed 4 bases and J shed 4 bases, with 11 bases lying between them. Germline values: CDR1 SGHKS, CDR2 YYEKEE (reference sequence). This CDR3 is built from 13 residues. CDR3 protein: CASSEGVPETQYF. The CDR3 bases are TGTGCCAGCAGCGAGGGGGTCCCAGAGACCCAGTACTTC.

This clonotype occurred many times. This sequence joins TRBV4-1 and TRBJ2-7; 7 bases are shared with TRBD1. Germline V gene lookup returns CDR1 MGHRA and CDR2 YSYEKL. V lost 4 bases and J lost 3; bases outside the gene matches: 9. The CDR3 contains 15 residues. In DNA form, the CDR3 reads TGCGCCAGCAGCCGGAACAGTAGGGACAGCTACGAGCAGTACTTC. Residues: CASSRNSRDSYEQYF.

The chain employs TRBV7-9 and TRBJ1-1; tentatively, D is TRBD1 (5 bases). The ends were cut back, 1 base at V and 6 bases at J, with 15 bases in the middle. CDR1 and CDR2 from the germline V gene are SEHNR and FQNEAQ (reference sequence). The CDR3 totals 15 residues. The DNA of the CDR3 is TGTGCCAGCAGCTTAGAGCGGGGCGCGATGGCTGAAGCTTTCTTT. Its translation is CASSLERGAMAEAFF.

In this sample, this clonotype turned up many times. The chain uses TRBV7-8 and TRBJ2-2; TRBD2 matches 7 bases. CDR3 size: 16 residues. Trimming removed 3 bases from V and 3 bases from J; junction bases left unmatched: 7. Germline CDR1 SGHVS, CDR2 FQNEAQ. The CDR3 loop reads CASSFRAGVDTGELFF. Written as DNA, the CDR3 is TGTGCCAGCAGCTTTCGTGCGGGAGTTGACACCGGGGAGCTGTTTTTT. The full variable domain, with the rest looked up from reference TRBV7-8 and TRBJ2-2, is GAGVSQSPRYKVAKRGQDVALRCDPISGHVSLFWYQQALGQGPEFLTYFQNEAQLDKSGLPSDRFFAERPEGSVSTLKIQRTQQEDSAVYLCASSFRAGVDTGELFFGEGSRLTVL.

There are many counts of this clonotype. The V gene is TRBV7-2, the J gene TRBJ2-7; 8 bases line up with TRBD1. This CDR3 spans 15 amino acids. Germline CDR1 SGHTA, CDR2 FQGNSA. The ends lost 5 bases at V and 7 bases at J; junction bases unmatched: 13. The CDR3 DNA follows: TGTGCCAGCAGCCAAAGGACAGGGCGTCTGGGAGAGCAGTACTTC. This translates into CASSQRTGRLGEQYF.

This clonotype came up many times. V gene TRBV18 combines with J gene TRBJ1-5; the D gene is possibly TRBD1 (5 bases). This CDR3 has 15 residues. V lost 3 bases and J lost 6, with 15 bases in between. CDR1 and CDR2 from the germline V gene are KGHSH and LQKENI. CDR3 in amino acids: CASSPLGQGAQPQHF. The CDR3 nucleotides read TGTGCCAGCTCACCTTTGGGGCAGGGTGCTCAGCCCCAGCATTTT.

This clonotype was detected many times. The genes are TRBV16 and TRBJ1-1; D is perhaps TRBD1 (5 bases). The V gene lost 1 base and the J gene lost 1 base, with 16 bases spanning the gap. This CDR3 spans 17 amino acids. Germline V CDR1 and CDR2: KGHSY, FQNENV. The CDR3 is CASSQYGGAIKNTEAFF. The CDR3 DNA follows: TGTGCCAGCAGCCAATATGGAGGGGCCATCAAGAACACTGAAGCTTTCTTT.

This sequence joins TRBV3-1 and TRBJ2-2; weak D call: TRBD2 (6 bases). Germline CDR1 LGHDT, CDR2 YNNKEL (reference sequence). The V and J ends lost 7 bases and 8 bases respectively, with 14 bases between them. CDR3 size: 13 residues. Here the CDR3 reads CASTDQEGGELFF. The CDR3 DNA reads TGTGCCAGCACCGACCAGGAGGGGGGGGAGCTGTTTTTT.

This clonotype showed up many times. The V and J genes are TRBV28 and TRBJ1-6, with 12 bases aligning to TRBD1. CDR3 length equals 16 residues. V shed 10 bases and J 10 bases; nucleotides not matched to a gene: 14. Germline values: CDR1 MDHEN, CDR2 SYDVKM. The CDR3 DNA follows: TGTGCCACCCACCCCCGGGACAGGGGGCAAGGCTCACCCCTCCACTTT. Amino acid sequence: CATHPRDRGQGSPLHF.